The source of this T cell receptor beta chain is a study of early T cells in non-severe SARS-CoV-2 infection. Study overall: The input, bulk RNA from unsorted whole blood, was sequenced, and chains were unpaired.

Between the trimmed V and J ends, which lost 3 bases and 6 bases, there was a span of 14 bases. The germline V gene encodes CDR1 SGHAT and CDR2 FQNNGV. CDR3 length: 14 residues. This clonotype is large in the sample. Unique molecular identifiers were affixed to single, distinct cDNA molecules. TCRdb independently ran MiXCR on the 5' RACE reads; one entry per CDR3 protein. The table lists around 26,000 distinct CDR3 sequences, 4% to 5.5% of them singletons, with about 10% in the top ten. This sequence originates from an adult who was a healthcare worker with PCR-confirmed SARS-CoV-2 infection or an uninfected control (not recorded which). The source material was whole blood. This rearrangement joins TRBV11-2 to TRBJ1-1, with D tentatively TRBD1 (6 bases). DNA of the CDR3: TGTGCCAGCAGCTTTACAGGGTCGGTATCTGAAGCTTTCTTT. Translated, it gives CASSFTGSVSEAFF.